These 28 T cell receptor beta chains share one sample of origin, sequenced in a study of blood T cell repertoires in COVID-19 (dated by TCRdb to between 2020 and 2021). The library was generated by the immunoSEQ multiplex PCR assay. Imported from immuneACCESS, the table was reduced by TCRdb to in-frame sequences with V and J called. These copies leave out some clones; in studies compared against another copy, an unresolved V gene accounts for under half, and the cause of the remainder is not known. The sample has more than 85,000 clones on record, 88% of them singletons. The ten largest clonotypes hold 3% to 4% of the sample. The sequencing input was peripheral blood. All receptors come from a woman aged 50 to 65 with acute or convalescent COVID-19.

The V and J genes are TRBV18 and TRBJ2-1; 8 positions match TRBD1. Unmatched junction bases numbered 9, after V lost 6 bases and J lost 2 bases. The CDR3 consists of 16 residues. Germline-derived CDR1 and CDR2 are KGHSH and LQKENI. The CDR3 reads CASSPTGTGTYNEQFF. CDR3 coding DNA: TGTGCCAGCTCCCCGACCGGGACAGGAACCTACAATGAGCAGTTCTTC.

The chain uses TRBV27 and TRBJ2-3, with TRBD1 as a possible D gene (5 bases). The germline V and J ends were trimmed by 5 bases and 2 bases, with 14 bases remaining between them. CDR3 length: 15 residues. Germline CDR1 is MNHEY and CDR2 is SMNVEV (reference sequence). CDR3 nucleotide sequence: TGTGCCAGCAGTCCGTTTTGGACAAACACAGATACGCAGTATTTT. It yields the protein CASSPFWTNTDTQYF.

The V call is TRBV7-9, the J call TRBJ2-3, with TRBD2 identical over 8 bases. Germline lookup yields CDR1 SEHNR and CDR2 FQNEAQ (reference sequence). After removal of 5 bases from V and 1 base from J, the junction contained 14 bases not matched to a gene. The length of the CDR3 is 18 residues. In DNA, the CDR3 is TGTGCCAGCAGCCAGGGGCAGTTTAGCGGGGAAGGCACAGATACGCAGTATTTT. This encodes CASSQGQFSGEGTDTQYF.

The chain combines TRBV13 with TRBJ2-3, with D possibly being TRBD1 (5 bases). V was pared by 5 bases and J by 5 bases, with 20 bases between. Germline V lookup: CDR1 PRHDT, CDR2 FYEKMQ (reference sequence). The CDR3 is made up of 16 amino acids. DNA for the CDR3: TGTGCCAGCAGCCTCAGGACAATGCAAGGATTAGATACGCAGTATTTT. Translated, it gives CASSLRTMQGLDTQYF. Full variable domain (remainder filled in from reference TRBV13 and TRBJ2-3): AAGVIQSPRHLIKEKRETATLKCYPIPRHDTVYWYQQGPGQDPQFLISFYEKMQSDKGSIPDRFSAQQFSDYHSELNMSSLELGDSALYFCASSLRTMQGLDTQYFGPGTRLTVL.

The genes are TRBV5-1 and TRBJ1-4; D remains unclear. Germline CDR1 reads SGHRS; CDR2 reads YFSETQ. There are 14 residues in the CDR3. Trimming removed 1 base from V and 0 bases from J, with 4 bases in between. The CDR3 region has the DNA TGCGCCAGCAGCTTGTCCTCAACTAATGAAAAACTGTTTTTT. Protein sequence: CASSLSSTNEKLFF.

This clone was seen only once. This CDR3 is CASSPGREGFYEQYF. The CDR3 bases are TGTGCCAGCTCGCCAGGGCGGGAGGGGTTCTACGAGCAGTACTTC. The chain has TRBV18 and TRBJ2-7; TRBD2 matches 9 bases. V lost 6 bases to trimming and J lost 3 bases; unmatched junction nucleotides: 9. Germline V CDR1 and CDR2: KGHSH, LQKENI. CDR3 length equals 15 residues.

The chain links TRBV19 to TRBJ1-3; tentative D call: TRBD1 (5 bases). The germline V and J ends were trimmed by 3 bases and 0 bases, with 9 bases remaining between them. The CDR3 extends over 15 amino acids. Germline CDR1 LNHDA, CDR2 SQIVND (reference sequence). The chain's CDR3 is CASSITGGSGNTIYF. The CDR3 DNA sequence: TGTGCCAGTAGTATCACGGGGGGCTCTGGAAACACCATATATTTT.

V and J are TRBV18 and TRBJ1-4, with unresolved D. The CDR3 is made up of 16 amino acids. V lost 3 bases to trimming and J lost 0 bases, with 11 bases between them. The germline V gene encodes CDR1 KGHSH and CDR2 LQKENI. The CDR3 DNA follows: TGTGCCAGCTCACCCTTACCACTCTCAACTAATGAAAAACTGTTTTTT. Protein: CASSPLPLSTNEKLFF.

Note on this clone: Other DNA sequences in the sample encode the same CDR3. V and J are TRBV19 and TRBJ1-5, with a tentative D call TRBD1 (5 bases). The V and J ends lost 8 bases and 3 bases respectively, with 11 bases between them. The CDR3 totals 13 residues. The germline CDR1 and CDR2 sequences are LNHDA and SQIVND (reference sequence). CDR3: CASSSQVNQPQHF. DNA of the CDR3: TGTGCCAGTTCCTCACAGGTCAATCAGCCCCAGCATTTT.

The rearrangement links TRBV11-3 to TRBJ2-3; TRBD2 agrees at 14 bases. The V gene's germline CDR1 is SGHNT and CDR2 YENEEA. The CDR3 runs to 18 residues. V lost 5 bases and J lost 0; bases outside the gene matches: 7. The CDR3 sequence is CASSPGTSGSTSTDTQYF. CDR3 sequence (DNA): TGTGCCAGCAGCCCCGGGACTAGCGGGAGTACAAGCACAGATACGCAGTATTTT.

The V call is TRBV7-8, the J call TRBJ1-1; TRBD1 matches at 9 bases. The CDR3 is 13 amino acids. CDR1 is SGHVS and CDR2 is FQNEAQ in the germline V gene. The J segment lost 6 bases and the V segment lost 4 bases, leaving 3 bases of the junction unmatched. For the CDR3, the DNA is TGTGCCAGCAGCTCTAGACAGGGGGCTGAAGCTTTCTTT. Encoded protein: CASSSRQGAEAFF.

The chain has TRBV6-5 and TRBJ1-1; 8 nucleotides agree with TRBD1. This CDR3 spans 12 amino acids. V lost 8 bases and J lost 9; bases outside the gene matches: 8. CDR1 is MNHEY, CDR2 SVGAGI, per germline. CDR3 amino acids: CASETGGGQAFF. The DNA for the CDR3 is TGTGCCAGCGAAACAGGGGGGGGGCAAGCTTTCTTT.

This chain joins TRBV29-1 and TRBJ2-1, with 9 bases aligning to TRBD2. The CDR3 is 13 residues long. Germline CDR1 SQVTM, CDR2 ANQGSEA. V gave up 6 bases and J gave up 8 bases; unmatched junction bases: 8. CDR3 bases: TGCAGCGTCTCGGGACTAGCTGGGGATGAGCAGTTCTTC. Residues: CSVSGLAGDEQFF.

The chain recombines TRBV5-1 with TRBJ2-1, with 12 bases aligning to TRBD2. J gave up 8 bases and V 3 bases, and 12 bases lay outside the gene matches. This CDR3 region has 17 residues. Germline assignment: CDR1 SGHRS and CDR2 YFSETQ. DNA for the CDR3: TGCGCCAGCAGCTCACTAGCGGGAGGCGGGAGTAGCGATGAGCAGTTCTTC. This sequence encodes CASSSLAGGGSSDEQFF. The full variable domain, rest sourced from reference TRBV5-1 and TRBJ2-1, is KAGVTQTPRYLIKTRGQQVTLSCSPISGHRSVSWYQQTPGQGLQFLFEYFSETQRNKGNFPGRFSGRQFSNSRSEMNVSTLELGDSALYLCASSSLAGGGSSDEQFFGPGTRLTVL.

V and J are TRBV7-8 and TRBJ2-1; D unresolved. CDR3 length: 14 amino acids. The germline V and J ends were trimmed by 1 base and 4 bases, with 8 bases remaining between them. Looked up from germline, CDR1 is SGHVS and CDR2 is FQNEAQ. The CDR3 sequence is CASSLGAVYNEQFF. CDR3 nucleotides: TGTGCCAGCAGCTTAGGGGCAGTTTACAATGAGCAGTTCTTC.

This chain's CDR3 is CASRGKGQTNYGYTF. CDR3 nucleotides: TGTGCCAGTAGGGGAAAGGGACAGACTAACTATGGCTACACCTTC. The gene calls are TRBV19 and TRBJ1-2, with 7 bases lining up with TRBD1. The CDR3 extends over 15 amino acids. Unmatched junction bases numbered 7, after V lost 6 bases and J lost 0 bases. Germline CDR1 and CDR2: LNHDA and SQIVND (reference sequence).

The gene calls are TRBV2 and TRBJ2-1; TRBD1 matches at 9 bases. The ends lost 6 bases at V and 6 bases at J; junction bases unmatched: 6. The V gene's germline CDR1 is SNHLY and CDR2 FYNNEI. This CDR3 comprises 14 residues. The CDR3 loop reads CASREQGASNEQFF. The CDR3 DNA follows: TGTGCCAGCAGGGAACAGGGGGCAAGCAATGAGCAGTTCTTC.

The chain's CDR3 is CASSMGRVASQGYGYTF. The CDR3 nucleotides read TGTGCCAGTAGTATGGGTCGTGTGGCTTCTCAGGGCTATGGCTACACCTTC. The chain links TRBV19 to TRBJ1-2, with a possible D match to TRBD1 (5 bases). The CDR3 covers 17 residues. Germline lookup yields CDR1 LNHDA and CDR2 SQIVND (reference sequence). V was clipped by 3 bases and J by 4 bases, with 21 bases between them. Looking up the rest from reference TRBV19 and TRBJ1-2 gives the full variable domain: DGGITQSPKYLFRKEGQNVTLSCEQNLNHDAMYWYRQDPGQGLRLIYYSQIVNDFQKGDIAEGYSVSREKKESFPLTVTSAQKNPTAFYLCASSMGRVASQGYGYTFGSGTRLTVV.

The chain recombines TRBV6-5 with TRBJ1-1, with D hard to call. The CDR3 has 11 amino acids. CDR1 and CDR2 from the germline V gene are MNHEY and SVGAGI. Trimming removed 6 bases at V and 7 bases at J, with 9 bases between. The CDR3: CASRTRNEAFF. The CDR3 DNA follows: TGTGCCAGCAGAACTAGAAATGAAGCTTTCTTT.

This clone was seen a few times. CDR3 coding DNA: TGTGCCAGCAGCTTTTATAGCAATCAGCCCCAGCATTTT. The encoded protein is CASSFYSNQPQHF. V and J are TRBV5-4 and TRBJ1-5; D gene uncertain. CDR1 is SGHNT, CDR2 YYREEE, per germline (reference sequence). CDR3 length: 13 amino acids. V was pared by 2 bases and J by 0 bases, with 3 bases between. The whole variable domain, remainder taken from reference TRBV5-4 and TRBJ1-5, is ETGVTQSPTHLIKTRGQQVTLRCSSQSGHNTVSWYQQALGQGPQFIFQYYREEENGRGNFPPRFSGLQFPNYSSELNVNALELDDSALYLCASSFYSNQPQHFGDGTRLSIL.

The V call is TRBV5-4, the J call TRBJ1-4, with D hard to call. Trimming took 3 bases from V and 8 from J, leaving 11 bases between them. Germline CDR1 reads SGHNT; CDR2 reads YYREEE (reference sequence). This CDR3 has 13 amino acids. CDR3: CASSYGNREKLFF. The CDR3 nucleotides are TGTGCCAGCAGCTACGGGAATCGGGAAAAACTGTTTTTT. The full variable domain, completed using reference TRBV5-4 and TRBJ1-4, is ETGVTQSPTHLIKTRGQQVTLRCSSQSGHNTVSWYQQALGQGPQFIFQYYREEENGRGNFPPRFSGLQFPNYSSELNVNALELDDSALYLCASSYGNREKLFFGSGTQLSVL.

This rearrangement joins TRBV2 to TRBJ2-1, with D possibly being TRBD1 (5 bases). Germline V gene sequence: CDR1 SNHLY, CDR2 FYNNEI. Trimming removed 10 bases at V and 7 bases at J, with 23 bases between. The length of the CDR3 is 15 residues. This CDR3 reads CAIVPTGDLKNEQFF. For the CDR3, the DNA is TGTGCCATCGTTCCTACAGGTGATCTAAAGAATGAGCAGTTCTTC.

V usage is TRBV5-6 and J usage is TRBJ1-1; 9 bases line up with TRBD1. The ends lost 4 bases at V and 0 bases at J; junction bases unmatched: 4. Germline CDR1 and CDR2: SGHDT and YYEEEE. CDR3 size: 15 residues. The chain's CDR3 is CASSAGTGLNTEAFF. The CDR3 nucleotides read TGTGCCAGCAGCGCCGGGACAGGGCTGAACACTGAAGCTTTCTTT. Full variable domain (missing parts from reference TRBV5-6 and TRBJ1-1): DAGVTQSPTHLIKTRGQQVTLRCSPKSGHDTVSWYQQALGQGPQFIFQYYEEEERQRGNFPDRFSGHQFPNYSSELNVNALLLGDSALYLCASSAGTGLNTEAFFGQGTRLTVV.

The rearrangement joins TRBV7-9 to TRBJ1-5, with 9 bases that match TRBD1. The CDR3 contains 13 residues. Germline-derived CDR1 and CDR2 are SEHNR and FQNEAQ (reference sequence). J lost 7 bases, V lost 3 bases, and 1 base had no gene match. The DNA of the CDR3 is TGTGCCAGCAGCTTGACAGGGGGGCAGCCCCAGCATTTT. This translates into CASSLTGGQPQHF. The full variable domain, with the rest looked up from reference TRBV7-9 and TRBJ1-5, is DTGVSQNPRHKITKRGQNVTFRCDPISEHNRLYWYRQTLGQGPEFLTYFQNEAQLEKSRLLSDRFSAERPKGSFSTLEIQRTEQGDSAMYLCASSLTGGQPQHFGDGTRLSIL.

The chain has TRBV5-1 and TRBJ2-1, with D unresolved. V was trimmed by 6 bases and J by 4 bases, leaving 14 bases between them. The V gene's germline CDR1 is SGHRS and CDR2 YFSETQ. The CDR3 sequence is 14 residues long. The CDR3 region is CASKDRVTYNEQFF. The CDR3 DNA follows: TGCGCCAGCAAGGATCGGGTAACTTACAATGAGCAGTTCTTC.

The genes are TRBV2 and TRBJ2-7; 8 positions match TRBD1. The CDR3 totals 14 residues. V lost 5 bases and J lost 3; bases outside the gene matches: 6. Germline CDR1 and CDR2: SNHLY and FYNNEI. CDR3 nucleotide sequence: TGTGCCAGCAGTCTTCAGGGGGCGGACTACGAGCAGTACTTC. Translated: CASSLQGADYEQYF.

The V gene is TRBV19, the J gene TRBJ2-5; unclear D gene. Germline CDR1 LNHDA, CDR2 SQIVND (reference sequence). The CDR3 has 13 residues. The ends were cut back, 4 bases at V and 4 bases at J, with 10 bases in the middle. CDR3 bases: TGTGCCAGTAGTACACCGACACGAGAGACCCAGTACTTC. It is translated as CASSTPTRETQYF. The full variable domain, its missing parts supplied by reference TRBV19 and TRBJ2-5, is DGGITQSPKYLFRKEGQNVTLSCEQNLNHDAMYWYRQDPGQGLRLIYYSQIVNDFQKGDIAEGYSVSREKKESFPLTVTSAQKNPTAFYLCASSTPTRETQYFGPGTRLLVL.

This chain connects TRBV1 to TRBJ2-7; the table's D call, TRBD2, was not checked against the DNA. TRBV1 is a documented pseudogene. The CDR3 runs 15 residues. The CDR3 DNA follows: TGCACCAGCAGCCAACGACTAGCGGGGGCATACGAGCAGTACTTC. It encodes CTSSQRLAGAYEQYF.